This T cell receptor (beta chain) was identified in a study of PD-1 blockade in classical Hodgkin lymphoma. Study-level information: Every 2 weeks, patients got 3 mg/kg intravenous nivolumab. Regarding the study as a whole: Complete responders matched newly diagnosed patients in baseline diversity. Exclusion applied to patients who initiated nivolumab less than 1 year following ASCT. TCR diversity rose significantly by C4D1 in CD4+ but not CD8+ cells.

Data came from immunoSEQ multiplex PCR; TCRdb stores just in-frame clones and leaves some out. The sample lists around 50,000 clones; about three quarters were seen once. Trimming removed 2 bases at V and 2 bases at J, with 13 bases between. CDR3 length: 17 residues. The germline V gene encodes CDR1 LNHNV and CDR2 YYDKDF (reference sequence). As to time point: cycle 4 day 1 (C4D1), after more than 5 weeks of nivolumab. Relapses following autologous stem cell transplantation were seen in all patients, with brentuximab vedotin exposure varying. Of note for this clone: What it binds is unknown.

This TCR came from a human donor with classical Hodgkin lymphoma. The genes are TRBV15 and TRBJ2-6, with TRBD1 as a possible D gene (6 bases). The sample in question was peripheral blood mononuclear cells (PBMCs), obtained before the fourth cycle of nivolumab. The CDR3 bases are TGTGCCACCAGCAGACCCCTGGGGGCTCCTGGGGCCAACGTCCTGACTTTC. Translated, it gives CATSRPLGAPGANVLTF.